The clone carrying this T cell receptor beta chain was counted only a few times. What it recognizes is unknown. From germline, CDR1 is SGDLS and CDR2 YYNGEE. V was pared by 2 bases and J by 2 bases, with 6 bases of the junction left unmatched. The CDR3 runs to 15 residues. This specimen belongs to a study of post-analysis software for immune sequencing data. Study observations and caveats: The study found TRBV5-6, TRBV5-1 and TRBV20-1 among five or six TRBV segments more frequent in patients than controls.

The TCR beta cDNA libraries carried unique molecular identifiers. MiXCR was run by TCRdb on the PCR reads, yielding one entry per CDR3 protein. The sample carries around 710,000 distinct CDR3 sequences, approximately 44% recorded once. The sample comprised blood. The rearrangement joins TRBV9 to TRBJ2-7; 8 positions match TRBD1. This clonotype originated in a girl aged 5-17 years with multiple sclerosis. The CDR3 here is CASSVSGTGTYEQYF. The CDR3 nucleotides are TGTGCCAGCAGCGTCTCCGGGACAGGTACCTACGAGCAGTACTTC.